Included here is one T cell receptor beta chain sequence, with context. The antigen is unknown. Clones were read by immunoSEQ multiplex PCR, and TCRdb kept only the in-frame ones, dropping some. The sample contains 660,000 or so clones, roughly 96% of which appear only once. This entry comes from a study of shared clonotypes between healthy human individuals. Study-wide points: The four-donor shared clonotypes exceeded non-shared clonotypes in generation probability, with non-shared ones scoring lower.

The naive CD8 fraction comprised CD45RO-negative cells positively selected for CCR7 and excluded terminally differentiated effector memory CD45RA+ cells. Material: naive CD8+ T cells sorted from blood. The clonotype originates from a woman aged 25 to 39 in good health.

CDR3 DNA: TGCGCCAGCAGCCAAAAGGGCCTTGAAGCTTTCTTT. It translates to CASSQKGLEAFF. The gene calls are TRBV4-1 and TRBJ1-1; D unclear. Trimming took 2 bases from V and 7 from J, leaving 8 bases between them. Germline V gene data show CDR1 as MGHRA and CDR2 as YSYEKL. The CDR3 is 12 amino acids.